Listed below are T cell receptor beta chains from one sample, sequenced in a study of response to subunit inactivated influenza vaccine. In TCRdb, the RT-PCR reads were re-called with MiXCR into one record per CDR3 protein. The sample contains hundreds of thousands of distinct CDR3 sequences, 12% to 15% of which appear only once. The specimen comprised PBMCs from blood, sampled roughly 15 days before vaccination. These receptors were collected from a man aged 50-60 years who received an inactivated influenza vaccine. CDR3s include the opening cysteine and the closing phenylalanine or tryptophan. The order of the fields is D gene, J gene, V gene, clone size, CDR3 DNA, CDR3 protein. The D gene is left open where the match is weak. The size field is filled for only some rows; it gives once, few, many or a size class.

D gene: -
J gene: TRBJ2-1
V gene: TRBV13
clone size: few
CDR3 DNA: TGTGCCAGCAGCTTAGTACGAGACAATGAGCAGTTCTTC
CDR3 protein: CASSLVRDNEQFF

D gene: -
J gene: TRBJ2-2
V gene: TRBV6-2/TRBV6-3
clone size: few
CDR3 DNA: TGTGCCAGCGGGGGACAACTACCTAAAACCGGGGAGCTGTTTTTT
CDR3 protein: CASGGQLPKTGELFF

D gene: TRBD1
J gene: TRBJ1-4
V gene: TRBV12-3/TRBV12-4
clone size: many
CDR3 DNA: TGTGCCAGCAGTTTTTCAGGGGGAGGAACTAATGAAAAACTGTTTTTT
CDR3 protein: CASSFSGGGTNEKLFF

D gene: -
J gene: TRBJ2-5
V gene: TRBV5-1
clone size: -
CDR3 DNA: TGCGCCAGCAGCCCATCTCAGGATTACCAAGAGACCCAGTACTTC
CDR3 protein: CASSPSQDYQETQYF

D gene: -
J gene: TRBJ2-1
V gene: TRBV7-2
clone size: -
CDR3 DNA: TGTGCCAGCAGCCGCTCGGGTTGGGGCCAGGGTGAGCAGTTCTTC
CDR3 protein: CASSRSGWGQGEQFF

D gene: -
J gene: TRBJ2-1
V gene: TRBV30
clone size: -
CDR3 DNA: TGTGCCTGGGGGGCCAAGTACAATGAGCAGTTCTTC
CDR3 protein: CAWGAKYNEQFF

D gene: TRBD2
J gene: TRBJ2-1
V gene: TRBV7-2
clone size: -
CDR3 DNA: TGTGCCAGCACCTTAGGAGGGACTAACAATGAGCAGTTCTTC
CDR3 protein: CASTLGGTNNEQFF

D gene: -
J gene: TRBJ1-2
V gene: TRBV15
clone size: few
CDR3 DNA: TGTGCCACCAGCGGTTCAGGACAGTTCGTTGGCTACACCTTC
CDR3 protein: CATSGSGQFVGYTF

D gene: -
J gene: TRBJ1-1
V gene: TRBV6-5
clone size: few
CDR3 DNA: TGTGCCAGCAGTTACTCAGGTTGGAACACTGAAGCTTTCTTT
CDR3 protein: CASSYSGWNTEAFF

D gene: -
J gene: TRBJ2-7
V gene: TRBV6-1
clone size: -
CDR3 DNA: TGTGCCAGCAGCCGGACGTCTTGGGCGTACTCCTACGAGCAGTACTTC
CDR3 protein: CASSRTSWAYSYEQYF

D gene: TRBD1
J gene: TRBJ2-1
V gene: TRBV9
clone size: -
CDR3 DNA: TGTGCCAGCAGCGTAGTTCAGGGGGCCTACAATGAGCAGTTCTTC
CDR3 protein: CASSVVQGAYNEQFF

D gene: -
J gene: TRBJ1-2
V gene: TRBV6-5
clone size: many
CDR3 DNA: TGTGCCAGTCGGACACGAGCTAACTATGGCTACACCTTC
CDR3 protein: CASRTRANYGYTF

D gene: TRBD2
J gene: TRBJ2-1
V gene: TRBV20-1
clone size: many
CDR3 DNA: TGCAGTGCTAGCGGGAGGGGTTCCTACAATGAGCAGTTCTTC
CDR3 protein: CSASGRGSYNEQFF

D gene: TRBD2
J gene: TRBJ2-1
V gene: TRBV11-2
clone size: few
CDR3 DNA: TGTGCCAGCAGCTTAGATAGCGGACTAGCGGGAAATGAGCAGTTCTTC
CDR3 protein: CASSLDSGLAGNEQFF

D gene: -
J gene: TRBJ1-2
V gene: TRBV7-8
clone size: -
CDR3 DNA: TGTGCCAGCAGCTTATTGCAGGGAGCTAACTATGGCTACACCTTC
CDR3 protein: CASSLLQGANYGYTF

D gene: -
J gene: TRBJ2-2
V gene: TRBV5-1
clone size: few
CDR3 DNA: TGCGCCAGCAGCTTGCTCCAGGACGCATTCACCGGGGAGCTGTTTTTT
CDR3 protein: CASSLLQDAFTGELFF

D gene: TRBD1
J gene: TRBJ2-7
V gene: TRBV27
clone size: many
CDR3 DNA: TGTGCCAGCAGTTTGAGGGGGGCTGGGACAGGGGGCGCGAGGGCCTACGAGCAGTACTTC
CDR3 protein: CASSLRGAGTGGARAYEQYF

D gene: -
J gene: TRBJ2-7
V gene: TRBV7-2
clone size: few
CDR3 DNA: TGTGCCAGCAGCTTAGTGGTAAACCGCGTCTACGAGCAGTACTTC
CDR3 protein: CASSLVVNRVYEQYF

D gene: TRBD1
J gene: TRBJ2-1
V gene: TRBV5-6
clone size: few
CDR3 DNA: TGTGCCAGCAGCGGCCTCCGGGACAGGGCCTACAATGAGCAGTTCTTC
CDR3 protein: CASSGLRDRAYNEQFF

D gene: -
J gene: TRBJ2-1
V gene: TRBV28
clone size: few
CDR3 DNA: TGTGCCAGCAGTTGGGGGACTGGAAACAATGAGCAGTTCTTC
CDR3 protein: CASSWGTGNNEQFF

D gene: -
J gene: TRBJ1-5
V gene: TRBV6-6
clone size: many
CDR3 DNA: TGTGCCAGCAGTTACTCGGGCGGGGCTAGTCAGCCCCAGCATTTT
CDR3 protein: CASSYSGGASQPQHF

D gene: TRBD2
J gene: TRBJ2-1
V gene: TRBV7-9
clone size: few
CDR3 DNA: TGTGCCTCCCGGCGTGGGCTAGCGGACCCCTACAATGAGCAGTTCTTC
CDR3 protein: CASRRGLADPYNEQFF

D gene: -
J gene: TRBJ1-6
V gene: TRBV27
clone size: many
CDR3 DNA: TGTGCCAGCAGTTGGAGTGGGGCGGAGAATTCACCCCTCCACTTT
CDR3 protein: CASSWSGAENSPLHF

D gene: -
J gene: TRBJ1-1
V gene: TRBV11-2
clone size: -
CDR3 DNA: TGTGCCAGCAGCTTAAGGCCCCACGGAGACACTGAAGCTTTCTTT
CDR3 protein: CASSLRPHGDTEAFF

D gene: -
J gene: TRBJ2-5
V gene: TRBV30
clone size: -
CDR3 DNA: TGTGCCTCCTGTCAAGAGACCCAGTACTTC
CDR3 protein: CASCQETQYF

D gene: -
J gene: TRBJ1-1
V gene: TRBV6-2/TRBV6-3
clone size: many
CDR3 DNA: TGTGCCAGCAGTTACTCGATTTACGAAGCTTTCTTT
CDR3 protein: CASSYSIYEAFF

D gene: TRBD2
J gene: TRBJ2-2
V gene: TRBV20-1
clone size: many
CDR3 DNA: TGCAGTGCTCTGTTGCGGGAGTACACCGGGGAGCTGTTTTTT
CDR3 protein: CSALLREYTGELFF

D gene: -
J gene: TRBJ2-2
V gene: TRBV5-1
clone size: many
CDR3 DNA: TGTGCCAGCAGTTTGGGAAACACCGGGGAGCTGTTTTTT
CDR3 protein: CASSLGNTGELFF

D gene: TRBD2
J gene: TRBJ2-2
V gene: TRBV4-3
clone size: few
CDR3 DNA: TGCGCCAGCAGCCAAGATCAGTGGGGAGGGAGGACCGGGGAGCTGTTTTTT
CDR3 protein: CASSQDQWGGRTGELFF

D gene: TRBD2
J gene: TRBJ2-1
V gene: TRBV7-2
clone size: -
CDR3 DNA: TGTGCCAGCAGCCCCCCTAGCGGGAGCCCTCTATACAATGAGCAGTTCTTC
CDR3 protein: CASSPPSGSPLYNEQFF

D gene: -
J gene: TRBJ1-1
V gene: TRBV20-1
clone size: few
CDR3 DNA: TGCAGTGCTAGAGATGAGGCAGGGGCAAGGACTGAAGCTTTCTTT
CDR3 protein: CSARDEAGARTEAFF

D gene: TRBD2
J gene: TRBJ2-4
V gene: TRBV20-1
clone size: many
CDR3 DNA: TGCAGTGCTAGAGGACCACTAGCGACCCTAGCCAAAAACATTCAGTACTTC
CDR3 protein: CSARGPLATLAKNIQYF

D gene: TRBD2
J gene: TRBJ2-7
V gene: TRBV28
clone size: -
CDR3 DNA: TGTGCCAGCAGTCTCCAAGGGACTAGCGGGAGCTCCTACGAGCAGTACTTC
CDR3 protein: CASSLQGTSGSSYEQYF

D gene: -
J gene: TRBJ2-7
V gene: TRBV2
clone size: few
CDR3 DNA: TGTGCCAGCAGCCCCAACCAGTACGAGCAGTACTTC
CDR3 protein: CASSPNQYEQYF

D gene: -
J gene: TRBJ1-3
V gene: TRBV12-3/TRBV12-4
clone size: many
CDR3 DNA: TGTGCCAGCACCGACCTGGGAAACACCATATATTTT
CDR3 protein: CASTDLGNTIYF

D gene: -
J gene: TRBJ2-6
V gene: TRBV5-1
clone size: many
CDR3 DNA: TGCGCCAGCAGCGTCCAAACAGGGAATGGGGCCAACGTCCTGACTTTC
CDR3 protein: CASSVQTGNGANVLTF

D gene: -
J gene: TRBJ2-7
V gene: TRBV6-2/TRBV6-3
clone size: few
CDR3 DNA: TGTGCCAGCACACTGGGCGCTGGCTCCTACGAGCAGTACTTC
CDR3 protein: CASTLGAGSYEQYF

D gene: TRBD1
J gene: TRBJ1-4
V gene: TRBV5-1
clone size: -
CDR3 DNA: TGCGCCAGTGCGCCGGGACAGGCTACATCTGCAACTAATGAAAAACTGTTTTTT
CDR3 protein: CASAPGQATSATNEKLFF

D gene: TRBD2
J gene: TRBJ2-1
V gene: TRBV7-2
clone size: few
CDR3 DNA: TGTGCCCTTGGGGGACTAGCGTACAATGAGCAGTTCTTC
CDR3 protein: CALGGLAYNEQFF

D gene: -
J gene: TRBJ2-6
V gene: TRBV20-1
clone size: many
CDR3 DNA: TGCAGTGCTAGAGCCGAGGGATCTGGGGCCAACGTCCTGACTTTC
CDR3 protein: CSARAEGSGANVLTF

D gene: -
J gene: TRBJ1-1
V gene: TRBV7-9
clone size: -
CDR3 DNA: TGTGCCAGCAGCTTAGTGTTGGCGGGCACTGAAGCTTTCTTT
CDR3 protein: CASSLVLAGTEAFF

D gene: -
J gene: TRBJ2-7
V gene: TRBV2
clone size: -
CDR3 DNA: TGTGCCAGCAGTGAAGCGCGAGGGGTAGGGCAGTACTTC
CDR3 protein: CASSEARGVGQYF

D gene: TRBD2
J gene: TRBJ2-3
V gene: TRBV7-2
clone size: -
CDR3 DNA: TGTGCCATCCAGGGAATCCTAGCGGGGAGCACAGATACGCAGTATTTT
CDR3 protein: CAIQGILAGSTDTQYF

D gene: TRBD1
J gene: TRBJ2-6
V gene: TRBV2
clone size: -
CDR3 DNA: TGTGCCAGCAGGAGAGGACAGGGGTTTATCTCTGGGGCCAACGTCCTGACTTTC
CDR3 protein: CASRRGQGFISGANVLTF

D gene: TRBD2
J gene: TRBJ2-7
V gene: TRBV6-2/TRBV6-3
clone size: many
CDR3 DNA: TGTGCCAGCACCATATTTGGAGAGAGAGCGGGAACCTACTACGAGCAGTACTTC
CDR3 protein: CASTIFGERAGTYYEQYF

D gene: TRBD2
J gene: TRBJ2-1
V gene: TRBV2
clone size: -
CDR3 DNA: TGTGCCAGCAGTGGTACTAGCGGGATTGGCGGTTTCTTC
CDR3 protein: CASSGTSGIGGFF

D gene: -
J gene: TRBJ1-2
V gene: TRBV29-1
clone size: few
CDR3 DNA: TGCAGCGTTGAAAAGGCTCGAGAAGGGATAGAAGTACGGATTCGGTATGGCTACACCTTC
CDR3 protein: CSVEKAREGIEVRIRYGYTF

D gene: -
J gene: TRBJ2-7
V gene: TRBV6-2/TRBV6-3
clone size: few
CDR3 DNA: TGTGCCAGCAGTTACGGGAGACTTATATTCTCCTACGAGCAGTACTTC
CDR3 protein: CASSYGRLIFSYEQYF

D gene: TRBD1
J gene: TRBJ1-2
V gene: TRBV20-1
clone size: -
CDR3 DNA: TGCAGTGCACAAGACAGGGCGACTCTAGGGGAGGACACCTTC
CDR3 protein: CSAQDRATLGEDTF

D gene: TRBD1
J gene: TRBJ2-2
V gene: TRBV29-1
clone size: many
CDR3 DNA: TGCAGCGTTGACAAACCGGGACAGGGGTACACCGGGGAGCTGTTTTTT
CDR3 protein: CSVDKPGQGYTGELFF

D gene: -
J gene: TRBJ1-1
V gene: TRBV30
clone size: -
CDR3 DNA: TGTGCCTGGATGCCACAGGGAGTAAGAACCCGCTTT
CDR3 protein: CAWMPQGVRTRF

D gene: TRBD2
J gene: TRBJ2-1
V gene: TRBV14
clone size: few
CDR3 DNA: TGTGCCAGCAGCCGTAGGACTAGCGGGAGTAGACCCTCCTACAATGAGCAGTTCTTC
CDR3 protein: CASSRRTSGSRPSYNEQFF

D gene: -
J gene: TRBJ2-1
V gene: TRBV29-1
clone size: -
CDR3 DNA: TGCAGCGTTTATAGCAATGAGCAGTTATTC
CDR3 protein: CSVYSNEQLF